This TCR beta chain stems from a study of blood T cell repertoires in COVID-19. Overall study context: Whether acute or convalescent, the COVID-19 samples came from the United States, Italy and Spain. T cells, B-cell-depleted T cells, or PBMCs supplied cDNA or gDNA.

Germline V lookup: CDR1 SGHTA, CDR2 FQGNSA. Between the trimmed V and J ends, which lost 4 bases and 7 bases, there was a span of 10 bases. The CDR3 loop spans 13 amino acids. Measured with immunoSEQ multiplex PCR; TCRdb has only the in-frame clones, and not every one. There are about 47,000 clones in the sample; about 89% occur only once, and around 6.5% lies in the top ten. The sequenced sample consisted of peripheral blood. The TCR comes from a man between 65 and 85 years old with active COVID-19. The gene calls are TRBV7-2 and TRBJ2-2; D unresolved. Written as DNA, the CDR3 is TGTGCCAGCAGCTCAACGAGAGGCGGGGAGCTGTTTTTT. Amino acid sequence: CASSSTRGGELFF.